These T cell receptor beta chains were read from a single sample in a study of early T cells in non-severe SARS-CoV-2 infection. Each CDR3 protein is one row after TCRdb ran MiXCR on the 5' RACE reads. The repertoire holds 65,000 to 90,000 distinct CDR3 sequences, with 9% to 15% as singletons. Sequencing was done on a sample of whole blood. These receptors all come from an adult who was a healthcare worker with PCR-confirmed SARS-CoV-2 infection or an uninfected control (not recorded which). Both conserved end residues are trimmed from each CDR3. Fields, in order: clone size, V gene, CDR3 protein. Some rows mark clone size as missing; the rest say once, few, many or name a class of expanded clone.

clone_size: many; v_call: TRBV20-1; cdr3_aa: SASERPAAYNEQF
clone_size: -; v_call: TRBV30; cdr3_aa: AWSVGNEQF
clone_size: -; v_call: TRBV29-1; cdr3_aa: SATTSLTGNTIY
clone_size: few; v_call: TRBV5-4; cdr3_aa: ASTQGGGQNYGYT
clone_size: -; v_call: TRBV7-2; cdr3_aa: ASSLTGMTRSETQY
clone_size: once; v_call: TRBV21-1; cdr3_aa: ASSGFSGRAGEQY
clone_size: -; v_call: TRBV12-3/TRBV12-4; cdr3_aa: ASSSPGLDEQY
clone_size: -; v_call: TRBV5-1; cdr3_aa: ATGRDLATSDTQY
clone_size: -; v_call: TRBV20-1; cdr3_aa: SARRPPGETQY
clone_size: -; v_call: TRBV21-1; cdr3_aa: ASSNSDQPQH
clone_size: -; v_call: TRBV20-1; cdr3_aa: SARDQGSNQPQH
clone_size: many; v_call: TRBV7-2; cdr3_aa: ASSWGQNTEAF
clone_size: -; v_call: TRBV18; cdr3_aa: ASSPGLAGSNEQF
clone_size: many; v_call: TRBV3-1; cdr3_aa: ASSHGQGGSF
clone_size: few; v_call: TRBV9; cdr3_aa: ASSHGGGRSTDTQY
clone_size: few; v_call: TRBV4-2; cdr3_aa: ASSPAAGETGTGELF
clone_size: -; v_call: TRBV29-1; cdr3_aa: SVGSREQF
clone_size: many; v_call: TRBV18; cdr3_aa: ASSPSGTQY
clone_size: few; v_call: TRBV18; cdr3_aa: ASSPAGGLAKNIQY
clone_size: -; v_call: TRBV7-2; cdr3_aa: ASSLRGLGRGNDEQY
clone_size: -; v_call: TRBV7-2; cdr3_aa: ASSFVQGYTEAF
clone_size: few; v_call: TRBV20-1; cdr3_aa: SARDNRGGTEAF
clone_size: many; v_call: TRBV10-1; cdr3_aa: ASSESLAGYNEQF
clone_size: few; v_call: TRBV20-1; cdr3_aa: SAEAHESSSYNEQF
clone_size: -; v_call: TRBV29-1; cdr3_aa: SVGDLGNTIY
clone_size: few; v_call: TRBV10-3; cdr3_aa: AISGYSGQPDTDTQY
clone_size: few; v_call: TRBV20-1; cdr3_aa: SATGSRQPQH
clone_size: -; v_call: TRBV6-4; cdr3_aa: ASSEQRDGTEAF
clone_size: -; v_call: TRBV6-5; cdr3_aa: ASSYSEGQTEAF
clone_size: -; v_call: TRBV15; cdr3_aa: ATKDSGAYEQF
clone_size: many; v_call: TRBV12-3/TRBV12-4; cdr3_aa: ASSFEAGGPDTQY
clone_size: -; v_call: TRBV5-1; cdr3_aa: ASSLGDRVPAGELF
clone_size: -; v_call: TRBV11-1; cdr3_aa: ASSSFRGETQY
clone_size: many; v_call: TRBV7-8; cdr3_aa: ASSPSGSPISGANVLT
clone_size: -; v_call: TRBV3-1; cdr3_aa: ASSQSGSGSQLF
clone_size: few; v_call: TRBV7-9; cdr3_aa: ASSWTSGPYEQY
clone_size: -; v_call: TRBV20-1; cdr3_aa: SVRRGLYNEQF
clone_size: many; v_call: TRBV7-6; cdr3_aa: ASSLGDSGRNEQY
clone_size: -; v_call: TRBV20-1; cdr3_aa: SARRTELEAF
clone_size: many; v_call: TRBV7-2; cdr3_aa: ASSLISGAYEQY
clone_size: -; v_call: TRBV6-1; cdr3_aa: ASSEGQGRDQPQH
clone_size: -; v_call: TRBV7-9; cdr3_aa: ASSAPGLAGFNEQF
clone_size: -; v_call: TRBV24-1; cdr3_aa: AIQVGGTAGYNEQF
clone_size: few; v_call: TRBV29-1; cdr3_aa: SVGVGSYNEQF
clone_size: many; v_call: TRBV19; cdr3_aa: ASSTGLAGGYEQY
clone_size: -; v_call: TRBV7-8; cdr3_aa: ASSLVDGTAQH
clone_size: few; v_call: TRBV3-1; cdr3_aa: ASSQESANTEAF
clone_size: many; v_call: TRBV27; cdr3_aa: ASRRAPSGLYNEQF
clone_size: -; v_call: TRBV11-3; cdr3_aa: ASSLGTSGSEETQY
clone_size: -; v_call: TRBV7-2; cdr3_aa: ASSPGMYREQY
clone_size: few; v_call: TRBV20-1; cdr3_aa: SAGGDSGTSYNEQF
clone_size: -; v_call: TRBV19; cdr3_aa: ASTRAREGVNEQF
clone_size: few; v_call: TRBV7-2; cdr3_aa: ASSATLAGSTDTQY
clone_size: -; v_call: TRBV5-1; cdr3_aa: ASSLALGGRIQETQY
clone_size: many; v_call: TRBV6-2/TRBV6-3; cdr3_aa: ASSFIGVNTEAF
clone_size: many; v_call: TRBV7-7; cdr3_aa: ASSLIAGDEQF
clone_size: -; v_call: TRBV18; cdr3_aa: ASSPPSGSYEQY
clone_size: many; v_call: TRBV7-3; cdr3_aa: ASSLANGELF
clone_size: few; v_call: TRBV13; cdr3_aa: ASREGVTDTQY